These T cell receptor beta chains were read from a single sample in a study of regulatory T cells in long-lasting Graves disease. TCRdb called the multiplex PCR reads again in MiXCR, with one record for every CDR3 protein. The sample includes hundreds of thousands of distinct CDR3 sequences, about 13% of them seen just once. The same sample was also studied in work on T cells in Graves' hyperthyroidism and ophthalmopathy.

Source: peripheral blood mononuclear cells (PBMCs), taken at new diagnosis, from a patient treated with antithyroid drugs. Receptor source: a man aged 25-40 years with Graves disease. Both conserved end residues are part of each CDR3. A D gene is named only where the DNA matches it firmly. Part of the rows lack a size; the others show once, few, many or a class for expanded clones.

j_call: TRBJ2-5
clone_size: few
v_call: TRBV5-1
d_call: TRBD1
cdr3_aa: CASSSRDRGLALETQYF
cdr3_nt: TGCGCCAGCAGCTCCCGGGACAGGGGACTGGCACTGGAGACCCAGTACTTC

j_call: TRBJ2-2
clone_size: -
v_call: TRBV6-2/TRBV6-3
d_call: -
cdr3_aa: CASSYSIRGWTGELFF
cdr3_nt: TGTGCCAGCAGTTACTCGATCAGGGGATGGACCGGGGAGCTGTTTTTT

j_call: TRBJ2-3
clone_size: many
v_call: TRBV2
d_call: -
cdr3_aa: CASSEAVRYTQYF
cdr3_nt: TGTGCCAGCAGTGAAGCGGTGAGGTACACGCAGTATTTT

j_call: TRBJ2-3
clone_size: many
v_call: TRBV20-1
d_call: TRBD2
cdr3_aa: CSARDQTTGGPVDTQYF
cdr3_nt: TGCAGTGCTAGAGATCAGACAACGGGAGGGCCAGTGGATACGCAGTATTTT

j_call: TRBJ1-1
clone_size: many
v_call: TRBV11-2
d_call: -
cdr3_aa: CASSSRDPEAFF
cdr3_nt: TGTGCCAGCAGCTCCCGGGACCCTGAAGCTTTCTTT

j_call: TRBJ2-7
clone_size: many
v_call: TRBV19
d_call: TRBD1
cdr3_aa: CASATGGDEQYF
cdr3_nt: TGTGCCAGTGCTACAGGGGGCGACGAGCAGTACTTC

j_call: TRBJ1-5
clone_size: -
v_call: TRBV18
d_call: -
cdr3_aa: CASSQAGVDQPQHF
cdr3_nt: TGTGCCAGCTCACAGGCAGGGGTCGATCAGCCCCAGCATTTT

j_call: TRBJ2-7
clone_size: many
v_call: TRBV20-1
d_call: TRBD1
cdr3_aa: CSARDAARGEQYF
cdr3_nt: TGCAGTGCTAGAGACGCGGCCAGGGGGGAGCAGTACTTC

j_call: TRBJ2-3
clone_size: -
v_call: TRBV15
d_call: TRBD2
cdr3_aa: CATSGFPGLAGSTDTQYF
cdr3_nt: TGTGCCACCAGCGGATTCCCGGGACTAGCGGGCAGCACAGATACGCAGTATTTT

j_call: TRBJ2-1
clone_size: many
v_call: TRBV7-8
d_call: -
cdr3_aa: CASSLTGIAYNEQFF
cdr3_nt: TGTGCCAGCAGCTTAACAGGGATCGCCTACAATGAGCAGTTCTTC

j_call: TRBJ2-7
clone_size: -
v_call: TRBV30
d_call: TRBD2
cdr3_aa: CAWSAGLADEQYF
cdr3_nt: TGTGCCTGGAGCGCCGGCCTAGCGGACGAGCAGTACTTC

j_call: TRBJ2-5
clone_size: many
v_call: TRBV20-1
d_call: -
cdr3_aa: CSARSTTGSEGTQYF
cdr3_nt: TGCAGTGCTAGATCCACAACCGGGTCCGAAGGGACCCAGTACTTC

j_call: TRBJ2-7
clone_size: many
v_call: TRBV20-1
d_call: TRBD1
cdr3_aa: CSARRTGTYEQYF
cdr3_nt: TGCAGTGCTAGGCGGACAGGGACCTACGAGCAGTACTTC

j_call: TRBJ2-1
clone_size: -
v_call: TRBV30
d_call: TRBD2
cdr3_aa: CAWVRLAGSHEQFF
cdr3_nt: TGTGCCTGGGTTAGACTAGCGGGAAGTCATGAGCAGTTCTTC

j_call: TRBJ1-4
clone_size: many
v_call: TRBV10-3
d_call: TRBD1
cdr3_aa: CAINSGGDEKLFF
cdr3_nt: TGTGCCATCAATTCAGGGGGCGACGAAAAACTGTTTTTT

j_call: TRBJ2-3
clone_size: many
v_call: TRBV9
d_call: -
cdr3_aa: CASSVHPGTDTQYF
cdr3_nt: TGTGCCAGCAGCGTTCACCCGGGAACAGATACGCAGTATTTT

j_call: TRBJ2-7
clone_size: few
v_call: TRBV6-2/TRBV6-3
d_call: TRBD1
cdr3_aa: CASRPRTGLSSYEQYF
cdr3_nt: TGTGCCAGCAGACCACGGACAGGGCTGAGCTCCTACGAGCAGTACTTC

j_call: TRBJ1-5
clone_size: many
v_call: TRBV7-9
d_call: -
cdr3_aa: CASSLGWGDDNQPQHF
cdr3_nt: TGTGCCAGCAGCTTAGGGTGGGGAGACGACAATCAGCCCCAGCATTTT

j_call: TRBJ2-1
clone_size: many
v_call: TRBV20-1
d_call: -
cdr3_aa: CSASRRVSYNEQFF
cdr3_nt: TGCAGTGCTAGTCGGAGGGTGTCCTACAATGAGCAGTTCTTC

j_call: TRBJ1-3
clone_size: many
v_call: TRBV12-3/TRBV12-4
d_call: -
cdr3_aa: CASRRPWSSGDAGNTIYF
cdr3_nt: TGTGCCAGCAGGCGGCCCTGGAGCTCGGGGGATGCTGGAAACACCATATATTTT

j_call: TRBJ2-5
clone_size: -
v_call: TRBV9
d_call: TRBD2
cdr3_aa: CASSVALAGYETQYF
cdr3_nt: TGTGCCAGCAGCGTAGCGCTAGCGGGGTACGAGACCCAGTACTTC

j_call: TRBJ2-7
clone_size: many
v_call: TRBV27
d_call: TRBD2
cdr3_aa: CASSLTGLVSYEQYF
cdr3_nt: TGTGCCAGCAGTTTAACTGGACTAGTATCCTACGAGCAGTACTTC

j_call: TRBJ2-5
clone_size: few
v_call: TRBV25-1
d_call: -
cdr3_aa: CASSEWVGAGETQYF
cdr3_nt: TGTGCCAGCAGTGAATGGGTGGGGGCGGGAGAGACCCAGTACTTC

j_call: TRBJ2-7
clone_size: many
v_call: TRBV3-1
d_call: -
cdr3_aa: CASSQDWRPLNEQYF
cdr3_nt: TGTGCCAGCAGCCAAGACTGGCGGCCTCTGAACGAGCAGTACTTC

j_call: TRBJ2-5
clone_size: many
v_call: TRBV7-3
d_call: -
cdr3_aa: CASSTGASGETQYF
cdr3_nt: TGTGCCAGTTCGACAGGTGCCAGTGGGGAGACCCAGTACTTC

j_call: TRBJ2-5
clone_size: many
v_call: TRBV11-2
d_call: TRBD1
cdr3_aa: CASSLGPQGTQETQYF
cdr3_nt: TGTGCCAGCAGCTTAGGTCCACAGGGGACCCAAGAGACCCAGTACTTC

j_call: TRBJ2-2
clone_size: -
v_call: TRBV5-1
d_call: -
cdr3_aa: CASSSTGARGELFF
cdr3_nt: TGCGCCAGCAGCTCCACAGGTGCCCGCGGGGAGCTGTTTTTT

j_call: TRBJ1-5
clone_size: few
v_call: TRBV19
d_call: TRBD1
cdr3_aa: CASTDRGNQPQHF
cdr3_nt: TGTGCCAGTACGGACAGGGGCAATCAGCCCCAGCATTTT

j_call: TRBJ2-2
clone_size: -
v_call: TRBV9
d_call: TRBD2
cdr3_aa: CASSAGANTGELFF
cdr3_nt: TGTGCCAGCTCCGCGGGGGCGAACACCGGGGAGCTGTTTTTT

j_call: TRBJ2-1
clone_size: many
v_call: TRBV28
d_call: TRBD2
cdr3_aa: CASRASGTRIVNEQFF
cdr3_nt: TGTGCCAGCAGAGCGTCCGGGACTAGAATTGTCAATGAGCAGTTCTTC